This TCR beta chain was profiled in a study of CD8 T cells in Susac syndrome (dated by TCRdb to the late 2010s). In the study overall: Repertoire sequencing was used to test whether CD8+ T cell activation and differentiation in Susac syndrome was antigen driven. Overall study results and their limits: The study acknowledged that relatively few individuals were included in the TCR sequencing and HLA analysis.

The table lists this clonotype with a count of one. Its antigen specificity is not known. No per-base quality is available; no much larger clone lies one base away. A single read makes a weak case. High-throughput TCR beta sequencing profiled peripheral blood CD8+ and CD4+ T cells from healthy donors, Susac syndrome patients and multiple sclerosis patients. The multiple sclerosis controls were treatment-naive patients who had stable or active relapsing-remitting disease and met the revised McDonald criteria. Bulk CD8+ and CD4+ T cells were purified by magnetic negative isolation, whereas CD8+ TEMRA cells were enriched by FACS. Blood was drawn into EDTA tubes, processed within 24 hours, and PBMCs were isolated by density gradient centrifugation. PBMCs destined for TCR sequencing were cryopreserved in liquid nitrogen and later thawed in a 37 °C water bath. A purity of at least 90% was achieved for sorted or isolated CD4+, CD8+ and CD8+ TEMRA cells.

The germline V gene (reference sequence) specifies DFQATT as CDR1 and SNEGSKA as CDR2. V sheds 2 bases and J sheds 0 bases, leaving 10 bases between their ends. Counted from cysteine to phenylalanine, this CDR3 has 15 amino acids. Only the CDR3 portion is preserved as DNA: 45 bases, with reading frame beginning at the first base. RNA was extracted using the RNeasy kit, and roughly 0.45 to 1 microgram was reverse transcribed with random hexamers. TCR beta CDR3 regions were amplified with the immunoSEQ multiplex PCR assay covering 54 Vbeta and 13 Jbeta segments. Bias from PCR amplification was corrected by using a synthetic template baseline for primer optimization and for computational correction. Per the authors' processing: Only productive sequences were kept, with reads annotated to V, D and J genes according to IMGT and analyzed in immunoSEQ Analyzer. To calculate clonality, Shannon entropy was normalized by log2 of the number of productive unique sequences and then subtracted from one. For each patient and control, public and private clones were evaluated among the 100 most prevalent clones. Susac-specific clones were defined as absent from healthy and MS cohorts, 800 to 1,200 published viral clones and other ImmuneACCESS disease sequences. Using fastp trimming at Q25 and MiXCR clonotype assembly, TCRdb reanalyzed the public sequencing data and kept in-frame beta chains. Entries are consolidated by CDR3 protein sequence, retaining the most common genes and DNA. Clone size and V and J calls follow TCRdb, not the original study. This sample is represented by 130,000 or so distinct CDR3 sequences; roughly 95% of them were singletons. The ten largest clonotypes hold over 0.1% of the sample.

The chain is assembled from TRBV20-1 and TRBJ2-2; the D call is tentative, TRBD1 or TRBD2, as each matches 5 bases. Sequencing input: CD4+ T cells from PBMCs. The TCR sequence derives from a human donor with multiple sclerosis. CDR3 reads: CSARPGRANTGELFF. The base sequence is TGCAGTGCTAGACCGGGACGGGCGAACACCGGGGAGCTGTTTTTT.